This is a list of T cell receptor beta chains from one sample in a study of T cells in Graves' hyperthyroidism and ophthalmopathy. TCRdb redid the calling of the multiplex PCR reads with MiXCR, one entry per CDR3 protein. The sample has under 300,000 distinct CDR3 sequences, approximately 13% seen once. The sequencing input was blood. These receptors all come from a woman aged 40 to 50 with Graves' hyperthyroidism. CDR3s include the opening cysteine and the closing phenylalanine or tryptophan. The D gene is left open where the match is weak. Only some rows state a clone size, as once, few, many or a class for expanded clones.

V,J,D,size,length,CDR3,DNA
TRBV28,TRBJ2-5,.,few,16,CASSARDPGLQETQYF,TGTGCCAGCAGTGCTAGAGATCCCGGGCTCCAAGAGACCCAGTACTTC
TRBV6-2/TRBV6-3,TRBJ2-7,.,many,18,CASSYVRDGFSSSYEQYF,TGTGCCAGCAGTTACGTACGGGACGGCTTCTCCAGCTCCTACGAGCAGTACTTC
TRBV7-9,TRBJ2-7,.,few,12,CASSLGTNEQYF,TGTGCCAGCAGCTTAGGCACCAACGAGCAGTACTTC
TRBV6-1,TRBJ2-1,TRBD2,.,15,CASSYGTSDYNEQFF,TGTGCCAGCAGCTACGGGACTAGCGATTACAATGAGCAGTTCTTC
TRBV5-1,TRBJ2-1,.,many,12,CASSLDQNEQFF,TGCGCCAGCAGCTTGGATCAGAATGAGCAGTTCTTC
TRBV2,TRBJ2-5,TRBD1,many,12,CASSGGGQGPYF,TGTGCCAGCAGTGGGGGAGGACAGGGGCCCTACTTC
TRBV20-1,TRBJ1-4,TRBD1,many,12,CSVLFTGGKLFF,TGCAGTGTTCTCTTTACAGGGGGAAAACTGTTTTTT
TRBV6-1,TRBJ2-4,.,many,16,CASRGAESQAKNIQYF,TGTGCCAGCAGGGGGGCGGAGAGCCAAGCCAAAAACATTCAGTACTTC
TRBV12-5,TRBJ2-7,.,.,14,CASGLWGPSYEQYF,TGTGCTAGTGGTTTGTGGGGACCATCCTACGAGCAGTACTTC
TRBV6-1,TRBJ2-7,.,many,15,CASSSPGGPTYEQYF,TGTGCCAGCAGTTCGCCAGGGGGGCCAACCTACGAGCAGTACTTC
TRBV19,TRBJ2-7,.,many,13,CASSFLARGEQYF,TGTGCCAGTAGCTTTCTAGCGCGCGGCGAGCAGTACTTC
TRBV24-1,TRBJ2-4,TRBD1,few,16,CATHRGKGLDKNIQYF,TGTGCCACCCACAGGGGGAAGGGGCTAGACAAAAACATTCAGTACTTC
TRBV18,TRBJ1-1,.,.,15,CASSSQFPQNTEAFF,TGTGCCAGCTCGTCACAGTTCCCTCAGAACACTGAAGCTTTCTTT
TRBV20-1,TRBJ1-1,TRBD1,many,13,CSANRDSNTEAFF,TGCAGTGCTAACCGGGACAGCAACACTGAAGCTTTCTTT
TRBV2,TRBJ2-5,.,many,14,CASSEPGSTETQYF,TGTGCCAGCAGTGAACCCGGGAGCACGGAGACCCAGTACTTC
TRBV20-1,TRBJ2-5,TRBD2,few,15,CSARDRGLVDETQYF,TGCAGTGCTAGAGATCGGGGACTAGTGGACGAGACCCAGTACTTC
TRBV6-2/TRBV6-3,TRBJ2-7,.,few,15,CASSYSLDRAEEQYF,TGTGCCAGCAGTTACTCTCTGGACAGAGCTGAAGAGCAGTACTTC
TRBV4-2,TRBJ2-3,.,.,14,CASSQGQTWDTQYF,TGTGCCAGCAGCCAAGGACAAACCTGGGATACGCAGTATTTT
TRBV10-3,TRBJ1-6,.,few,12,CAISPRGSPLHF,TGTGCCATCAGTCCCCGAGGATCACCCCTCCACTTT
TRBV2,TRBJ2-7,TRBD2,many,14,CASSGLAGGVEQYF,TGTGCCAGCAGTGGACTAGCGGGAGGGGTCGAGCAGTACTTC
TRBV12-3/TRBV12-4,TRBJ2-3,.,many,14,CASSFNPSTDTQYF,TGTGCCAGCAGTTTTAACCCTAGCACAGATACGCAGTATTTT
TRBV20-1,TRBJ2-7,TRBD1,many,15,CSASSPGTGAYEQYF,TGCAGTGCTAGTTCTCCCGGGACAGGGGCCTACGAGCAGTACTTC
TRBV19,TRBJ1-5,.,.,12,CASSISDQPQHF,TGTGCCAGTAGTATCAGTGATCAGCCCCAGCATTTT
TRBV9,TRBJ2-1,TRBD1,.,14,CASSGGTGYNEQFF,TGTGCCAGCAGCGGAGGGACAGGGTACAATGAGCAGTTCTTC
TRBV9,TRBJ2-5,TRBD1,.,16,CASSGRTGANQETQYF,TGTGCCAGCAGCGGAAGGACAGGGGCTAACCAAGAGACCCAGTACTTC
TRBV4-2,TRBJ2-7,.,.,14,CASSQAGEGYEQYF,TGTGCCAGCAGCCAAGCGGGAGAGGGGTACGAGCAGTACTTC
TRBV7-9,TRBJ2-1,.,many,12,CASSTRSPEQFF,TGTGCCAGCAGCACCAGGAGTCCCGAGCAGTTCTTC
TRBV2,TRBJ2-1,TRBD1,many,17,CASRDTGAPSSYNEQFF,TGTGCCAGCAGGGATACAGGGGCCCCTTCCTCCTACAATGAGCAGTTCTTC
TRBV6-2/TRBV6-3,TRBJ2-5,.,many,13,CASSYSSKETQYF,TGTGCCAGCAGTTACTCTAGTAAAGAGACCCAGTACTTC
TRBV4-1,TRBJ2-3,TRBD2,many,17,CASSQDVSSGSRDTQYF,TGCGCCAGCAGCCAAGATGTTTCTAGCGGGAGCCGAGATACGCAGTATTTT
TRBV11-2,TRBJ1-2,.,many,13,CASSSIGIPGYTF,TGTGCCAGCAGTTCCATCGGGATCCCTGGCTACACCTTC
TRBV6-1,TRBJ1-6,TRBD1,.,15,CASSSLGTVNSPLHF,TGTGCCAGCAGCTCCTTAGGGACAGTAAATTCACCCCTCCACTTT
TRBV9,TRBJ1-1,.,few,14,CASSVDPKLGEAFF,TGTGCCAGCAGCGTAGATCCTAAGTTGGGTGAAGCTTTCTTT
TRBV5-1,TRBJ1-1,TRBD1,many,16,CASSLQGAQGNTEAFF,TGCGCCAGCAGCTTGCAGGGGGCGCAGGGGAACACTGAAGCTTTCTTT
TRBV28,TRBJ1-1,.,many,17,CASTWEGGVRMNTEAFF,TGTGCCAGCACCTGGGAGGGGGGCGTTCGGATGAACACTGAAGCTTTCTTT
TRBV6-1,TRBJ2-3,TRBD1,few,17,CASSAPWGTGGSDTQYF,TGTGCCAGCAGTGCCCCTTGGGGGACAGGGGGCTCAGATACGCAGTATTTT
TRBV27,TRBJ2-3,TRBD1,many,16,CASSLGTGGHSDTQYF,TGTGCCAGCAGTCTAGGGACAGGGGGCCACTCAGATACGCAGTATTTT
TRBV6-1,TRBJ1-6,.,.,12,CASSEAQGFPHF,TGTGCCAGCAGTGAAGCTCAGGGGTTTCCCCACTTT
TRBV19,TRBJ1-1,.,many,14,CASSRLQGNTEAFF,TGTGCCAGTAGTAGGTTACAGGGGAACACTGAAGCTTTCTTT
TRBV11-2,TRBJ1-2,.,many,16,CASSSNAGPTNYGYTF,TGTGCCAGCAGCTCTAACGCAGGGCCTACTAACTATGGCTACACCTTC
TRBV4-2,TRBJ1-1,.,.,13,CASSQDLDTEAFF,TGTGCCAGCAGCCAAGATCTGGACACTGAAGCTTTCTTT
TRBV20-1,TRBJ1-5,.,many,12,CSVGQQNQPQHF,TGCAGTGTGGGGCAGCAAAATCAGCCCCAGCATTTT
TRBV7-9,TRBJ2-4,.,many,15,CASSPVRGTKNIQYF,TGTGCCAGCAGCCCGGTCCGGGGAACCAAAAACATTCAGTACTTC
TRBV7-2,TRBJ2-3,.,many,15,CASSLVSRLTDTQYF,TGTGCCAGCAGCTTAGTCTCCCGCCTCACAGATACGCAGTATTTT
TRBV11-1,TRBJ2-1,TRBD2,many,15,CASSSGLAVYNEQFF,TGTGCCAGCAGCTCCGGACTAGCGGTCTACAATGAGCAGTTCTTC
TRBV19,TRBJ1-2,.,.,15,CASSDWDRMNYGYTF,TGTGCCAGTAGTGACTGGGACCGCATGAACTATGGCTACACCTTC
TRBV28,TRBJ2-1,.,many,13,CASSPPDYNEQFF,TGTGCCAGCAGTCCCCCCGATTACAATGAGCAGTTCTTC